This section outlines one T cell receptor (beta chain) sequence together with its context. Germline V lookup: CDR1 SGHTA, CDR2 FQGNSA. This CDR3 contains 13 residues. Trimming at V came to 1 base and at J to 5 bases, leaving 1 base not matched to a gene. The sample comes from a study of blood T cell repertoires in COVID-19. TCRdb's copy holds only in-frame clones and misses some; the assay was immunoSEQ multiplex PCR. The sample has 250,000 or so clones, around 84% seen once; the top ten hold 1.5%. The sequence derives from a woman aged 35 to 49 who had recovered from COVID-19. The specimen sequenced was peripheral blood. The rearrangement uses TRBV7-2 and TRBJ1-2; TRBD1 matches at 7 bases. The CDR3 DNA follows: TGTGCCAGCAGCTTAGGGGACAGATATGGCTACACCTTC. Translated: CASSLGDRYGYTF.